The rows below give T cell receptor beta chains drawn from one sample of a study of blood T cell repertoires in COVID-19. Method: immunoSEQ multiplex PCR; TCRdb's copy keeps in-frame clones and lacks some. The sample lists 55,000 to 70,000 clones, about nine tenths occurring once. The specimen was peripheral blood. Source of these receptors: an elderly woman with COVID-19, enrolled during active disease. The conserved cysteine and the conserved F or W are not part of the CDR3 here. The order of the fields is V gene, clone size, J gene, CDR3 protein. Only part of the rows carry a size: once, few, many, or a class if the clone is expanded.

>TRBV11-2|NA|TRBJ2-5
ASSFVQGQETQY
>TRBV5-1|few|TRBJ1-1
ASSLSVGNTEAF
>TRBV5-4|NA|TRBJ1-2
ASRGSDSRGYT
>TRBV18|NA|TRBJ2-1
ASSPKGPGQGKGEQF
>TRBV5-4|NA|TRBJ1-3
ASSLAGSGNTIY
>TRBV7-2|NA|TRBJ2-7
ASSLDYLYEQY
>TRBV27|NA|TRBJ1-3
ASSLGKGHQGNTIY
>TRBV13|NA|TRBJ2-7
ASSSQVAEDPYEQY
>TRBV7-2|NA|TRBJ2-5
ASTQTSGVETQY
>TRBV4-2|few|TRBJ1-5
ASSQEIGQPQH
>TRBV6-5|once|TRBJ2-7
ASTAGTGVYEQY
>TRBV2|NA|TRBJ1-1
ASLREGNTEAF
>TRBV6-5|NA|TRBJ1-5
ASRLTGGSNQPQH
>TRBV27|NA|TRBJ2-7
ASSTTGLPYEQY
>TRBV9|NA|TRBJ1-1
ASSGGQSTEAF
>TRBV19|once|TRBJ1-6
ASSDGQRLSSPLH
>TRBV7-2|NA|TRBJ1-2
ASSLARGNYGYT
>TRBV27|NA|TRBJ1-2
ASRGQGATGYT
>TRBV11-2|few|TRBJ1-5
ASSQDRGGNQPQH
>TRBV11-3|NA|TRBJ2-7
ASSLGPGEWYEQY
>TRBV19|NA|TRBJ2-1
ASSIPGQMYNEQF
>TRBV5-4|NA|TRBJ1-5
ASSPGVGSNQPQH